This T cell receptor (beta chain) was recorded in a study of T cell responses to AZD1222 COVID-19 vaccine. Looking at the study overall: Second doses were pooled across both intervals (about 4 or about 12 weeks).

This clone was detected a few times. Its cognate antigen is unknown. Findings of the study overall: Mapped onto spike, vaccine-associated CD4 TCRs spanned it and were dominant at 160-218 and 743-854. AZD1222 recipients seropositive at baseline numbered only 5 or 6. Among the donors, most were white British and more were female, and clonal diversity was possibly underestimated.

Generated by immunoSEQ multiplex PCR, the TCRdb table keeps only in-frame clones and is missing some. The sample has some 96,000 clones; approximately 91% are singletons. The sequence was obtained from an adult in good health. The material sequenced was peripheral blood, taken on day 0 of AZD1222 vaccination.

CDR3 DNA sequence: TGTGCCAGCAGCCAAGGGGTAGGGTACAATGAGCAGTTCTTC. As protein: CASSQGVGYNEQFF. This sequence joins TRBV3-1 (or the pseudogene TRBV3-2) and TRBJ2-1, with unresolved D. Trimming shortened V by 1 base and J by 4 bases, and 8 bases separated the two germline ends. The CDR3 sequence is 14 residues long. Germline-derived CDR1 and CDR2 are LGHDT and YNNKEL (reference sequence).